This is a list of T cell receptor beta chains from one sample in a study of T cell repertoires in cytomegalovirus infection. TCRdb ran MiXCR on the reads and lists one entry per CDR3 protein. The profile shows 450,000 to 650,000 distinct CDR3 sequences, about 25% of them singletons. Sequencing was carried out using PBMCs. The receptor set was obtained from a human donor in good health (CMV status not recorded). Some clones in this sample may be carry-over from other donors' samples. Each CDR3 is given with its conserved first and last residue. A D gene is named only where the DNA matches it firmly. Clone sizes are given selectively: once, few, many, or a class where the clone is expanded.

d_gene	abundance	v_gene	j_gene	CDR3nt	CDR3aa
NA	few	TRBV24-1	TRBJ2-5	TGTGCCACCGGAACCCAAGAGACCCAGTACTTC	CATGTQETQYF
NA	few	TRBV4-1	TRBJ2-7	TGCGCCAGCAGCCAAGATATGGGTTCCTACGAGCAGTACTTC	CASSQDMGSYEQYF
NA	NA	TRBV20-1	TRBJ1-2	TGCAGTGCTTTAACAGGGACCCCTTGGGGCTACACCTTC	CSALTGTPWGYTF
NA	NA	TRBV4-1	TRBJ1-2	TGCGCCAGCAGCCAGGACAGAGATTCTCTCTATGGCTACACCTTC	CASSQDRDSLYGYTF
NA	NA	TRBV12-3/TRBV12-4	TRBJ2-3	TGTGCCAGCAGTTTGCGGGGTCACACCCTCACAGATACGCAGTATTTT	CASSLRGHTLTDTQYF
NA	many	TRBV7-2	TRBJ2-1	TGTGCCAGCAGCCGACTACGGGACAATGAGCAGTTCTTC	CASSRLRDNEQFF
NA	once	TRBV7-4	TRBJ2-5	TGTGCCAGCAGCTTAGCACCCGCCCCAAGGGAGACCCAGTACTTC	CASSLAPAPRETQYF
NA	few	TRBV25-1	TRBJ2-3	TGTGCCAGCCAAGGGGGAGGGAGAGATACGCAGTATTTT	CASQGGGRDTQYF
NA	many	TRBV7-2	TRBJ2-5	TGTGCCAGCAGCCTCGCGGCGGCCGGGGGTCAAGAGACCCAGTACTTC	CASSLAAAGGQETQYF
NA	NA	TRBV6-6	TRBJ1-1	TGTGCCAGCAGTTACTCGAGGGTAGGGGCTATTGAAGCTTTCTTT	CASSYSRVGAIEAFF
NA	few	TRBV19	TRBJ2-6	TGTGCCAGTAGTGTGGGGGCCAACGTCCTGACTTTC	CASSVGANVLTF
NA	few	TRBV7-9	TRBJ2-7	TGTGCCAGCAGCTTAGGGGCCGGGACTTCAGGCGGCGAGCAGTACTTC	CASSLGAGTSGGEQYF
TRBD2	many	TRBV7-2	TRBJ2-5	TGTGCCAGCAGCTTAGTGGCGGGGGAAGAAGAGACCCAGTACTTC	CASSLVAGEEETQYF
TRBD2	NA	TRBV6-5	TRBJ2-1	TGTGCCAGCAGTTACGGGGTGGTAGCGGGATCCTACAATGAGCAGTTCTTC	CASSYGVVAGSYNEQFF
NA	few	TRBV29-1	TRBJ2-2	TGCAGCGTTGAACGGAACACCGGGGAGCTGTTTTTT	CSVERNTGELFF
TRBD2	few	TRBV6-2/TRBV6-3	TRBJ2-1	TGTGCCAGCAGTTACCCGACTAGCGGGTTAAGCTCCTACAATGAGCAGTTCTTC	CASSYPTSGLSSYNEQFF
NA	NA	TRBV12-5	TRBJ2-1	TGTGCTAGTGGTTTGGTAAGCGGCGGGAAAAACCTCAATGAGCAGTTCTTC	CASGLVSGGKNLNEQFF
NA	NA	TRBV7-2	TRBJ1-2	TGTGCCAGCAGCTTAGAAGGGACACGGGGCTGCACCTTC	CASSLEGTRGCTF
TRBD2	NA	TRBV12-3/TRBV12-4	TRBJ2-4	TGTGCCAGCAGTTGGGGGGGCCTAGCGGGACTAGCCAAAAACATTCAGTACTTC	CASSWGGLAGLAKNIQYF
NA	many	TRBV7-2	TRBJ2-1	TGTGCCAGCAGCCCCGTTGGTAGGTCCTACAATGAGCAGTTCTTC	CASSPVGRSYNEQFF
TRBD1	NA	TRBV19	TRBJ2-1	TGTGCCACCTCAGACAGGGGAACCTACAATGAGCAGTTCTTC	CATSDRGTYNEQFF
NA	few	TRBV18	TRBJ2-3	TGTGCCAGCTCACCTAATGCGGTGGGCACAGATACGCAGTATTTT	CASSPNAVGTDTQYF
NA	NA	TRBV4-3	TRBJ1-5	TGCGCCAGCAGCCAAGATCAGGCACGCAACAATCAGCCCCAGCATTTT	CASSQDQARNNQPQHF